This TCR beta chain was identified in a study of blood T cell repertoires in COVID-19. J was trimmed by 4 bases and V by 0 bases; bases with no gene match: 7. The CDR3 totals 16 residues. Germline V gives CDR1 GTSNPN, CDR2 SVGIG (reference sequence). Self-reported history from a screening survey and questionnaire set each donor's cohort. The table came from immunoSEQ multiplex PCR; TCRdb's copy has only in-frame clones and leaves some out. The sample holds some 380,000 clones, approximately 91% seen once. The origin of this receptor is a middle-aged woman with acute COVID-19. Sequenced material: PBMCs or T cells enriched from blood (not recorded which). The V and J genes are TRBV30 and TRBJ2-2, with 8 bases aligning to TRBD1. Here the CDR3 reads CAWSVRGQARTGELFF. The CDR3, as DNA: TGTGCCTGGAGTGTACGGGGACAGGCCCGCACCGGGGAGCTGTTTTTT. Using reference TRBV30 and TRBJ2-2 for the parts outside the CDR3, the full variable domain is SQTIHQWPATLVQPVGSPLSLECTVEGTSNPNLYWYRQAAGRGLQLLFYSVGIGQISSEVPQNLSASRPQDRQFILSSKKLLLSDSGFYLCAWSVRGQARTGELFFGEGSRLTVL.